The text below deals with one TCR beta chain. V was shortened by 3 bases and J by 7 bases, with 7 bases between the two germline ends. This CDR3 region has 12 residues. Per the original data handling: Nucleated cell number was recorded as an estimate derived from reference gene primer amplification. Only in-frame clones appear in the TCRdb table, and some are missing; sequencing was by immunoSEQ multiplex PCR. The V and J calls and clone size are taken from that table; D and trimming were inferred from the DNA. The table shows about 150,000 clones, with 85% occurring only once. This record comes from a study of blood T cell repertoires in COVID-19. For the study at large: Italy, Spain and the United States were the sources of the convalescent and acute COVID-19 samples. PBMCs, B-cell-depleted T cells, or T cells were the source of the cDNA or gDNA that made up the material.

Seattle patient enrollment occurred during active infection, with longitudinal follow-up thereafter. The chain employs TRBV12-3 or TRBV12-4 and TRBJ1-5; D possibly corresponds to TRBD1 (5 bases). The sequencing sample was made of peripheral blood. The receptor was isolated from an older woman with COVID-19, enrolled during active disease. As DNA, the CDR3 is TGTGCCAGCAGTTTTAGGGGACAGCCCCAGCATTTT. As protein: CASSFRGQPQHF.